Listed below are T cell receptor beta chains from one sample, sequenced in a study of cytomegalovirus exposure and HLA in healthy donors. Assay: immunoSEQ multiplex PCR; the TCRdb copy retains only in-frame clones and omits some. Of under 200,000 clones in the sample, roughly 12% were seen once. Material: PBMCs. The origin of the receptors is a man between 45 and 60 years old in good health and CMV-seropositive. Both conserved end residues are part of each CDR3. Each record gives: clone size, J gene, V gene, D gene, CDR3 DNA, CDR3 protein. A D gene is named only where the DNA matches it firmly. Clone sizes are given selectively: once, few, many, or a class where the clone is expanded.

clone_size: few
j_call: TRBJ2-1
v_call: TRBV5-4
d_call: TRBD2
cdr3_nt: TGTGCCAGCAGCTCTAGCGGGGGGGCAGGTGAGCAGTTCTTC
cdr3_aa: CASSSSGGAGEQFF

clone_size: -
j_call: TRBJ1-3
v_call: TRBV27
d_call: TRBD1
cdr3_nt: TGTGCCAGCAGGCCGACAGGGGCCGGAAACACCATATATTTT
cdr3_aa: CASRPTGAGNTIYF

clone_size: few
j_call: TRBJ2-5
v_call: TRBV5-6
d_call: -
cdr3_nt: TGTGCCAGCAGCTTCGGCAGGGGCCAAGAGACCCAGTACTTC
cdr3_aa: CASSFGRGQETQYF

clone_size: few
j_call: TRBJ2-7
v_call: TRBV4-2
d_call: -
cdr3_nt: TGTGCCAGCAGCCAAATCCGGGACACCTTCTACGAGCAGTACTTC
cdr3_aa: CASSQIRDTFYEQYF

clone_size: -
j_call: TRBJ2-3
v_call: TRBV5-4
d_call: TRBD2
cdr3_nt: TGTGCCAGCAGCCACGGGCTAGCGGGGATAGATACGCAGTATTTT
cdr3_aa: CASSHGLAGIDTQYF

clone_size: few
j_call: TRBJ1-1
v_call: TRBV28
d_call: -
cdr3_nt: TGTGCCAGCAGGCCTCCGGGGGGTACTGAAGCTTTCTTT
cdr3_aa: CASRPPGGTEAFF

clone_size: few
j_call: TRBJ1-1
v_call: TRBV5-1
d_call: -
cdr3_nt: TGCGCCAGCAGCCCGAGGGTTGGAGCAGGCACTGAAGCTTTCTTT
cdr3_aa: CASSPRVGAGTEAFF

clone_size: -
j_call: TRBJ1-5
v_call: TRBV15
d_call: -
cdr3_nt: TGTGCCACCAGCACCCTCCGCGGGCAGCCCCAGCATTTT
cdr3_aa: CATSTLRGQPQHF

clone_size: -
j_call: TRBJ1-6
v_call: TRBV5-1
d_call: TRBD1
cdr3_nt: TGCGCCAGCAACCCGGGACAGGGAAGATCCCTCCACTTT
cdr3_aa: CASNPGQGRSLHF

clone_size: few
j_call: TRBJ1-4
v_call: TRBV9
d_call: TRBD1
cdr3_nt: TGTGCCAGCAGCTCGGGACAGGGTGAGGAAAAACTGTTTTTT
cdr3_aa: CASSSGQGEEKLFF

clone_size: -
j_call: TRBJ2-1
v_call: TRBV2
d_call: TRBD1
cdr3_nt: TGTGCCAGCAGTGGACAGGGAAGCTCCTACAATGAGCAGTTCTTC
cdr3_aa: CASSGQGSSYNEQFF

clone_size: -
j_call: TRBJ2-5
v_call: TRBV9
d_call: TRBD1
cdr3_nt: TGTGCCAGCAGCGCTACCGGGACAGGGTCTTCAGAGACCCAGTACTTC
cdr3_aa: CASSATGTGSSETQYF

clone_size: -
j_call: TRBJ2-1
v_call: TRBV6-5
d_call: TRBD2
cdr3_nt: TGTGCCAGCAGTTATATCCTAGCGGGGCACAATGAGCAGTTCTTC
cdr3_aa: CASSYILAGHNEQFF

clone_size: -
j_call: TRBJ1-1
v_call: TRBV15
d_call: -
cdr3_nt: TGTGCCACCAGCAGAGATTCTGGCGGCAAAGCTTTCTTT
cdr3_aa: CATSRDSGGKAFF

clone_size: few
j_call: TRBJ1-2
v_call: TRBV29-1
d_call: TRBD1
cdr3_nt: TGCAGCGTTGTGGACAGGGCTATTGGCTACACCTTC
cdr3_aa: CSVVDRAIGYTF

clone_size: few
j_call: TRBJ1-5
v_call: TRBV19
d_call: TRBD1
cdr3_nt: TGTGCCAGTAGTATTCAGGGGGGAGGTCAGCCCCAGCATTTT
cdr3_aa: CASSIQGGGQPQHF

clone_size: few
j_call: TRBJ1-4
v_call: TRBV19
d_call: -
cdr3_nt: TGTGCCAGTAGTATACTGGGCGTTAATGAAAAACTGTTTTTT
cdr3_aa: CASSILGVNEKLFF

clone_size: few
j_call: TRBJ1-5
v_call: TRBV6-1
d_call: TRBD1
cdr3_nt: TGTGCCAGCGGGAGGACAGGGGGCCATCAGCCCCAGCATTTT
cdr3_aa: CASGRTGGHQPQHF

clone_size: few
j_call: TRBJ1-1
v_call: TRBV7-9
d_call: -
cdr3_nt: TGTGCCAGCAGCTTCAACACACGGGGGAACACTGAAGCTTTCTTT
cdr3_aa: CASSFNTRGNTEAFF

clone_size: -
j_call: TRBJ2-3
v_call: TRBV6-5
d_call: TRBD2
cdr3_nt: TGTGCCAGCAGTTACTCAATAGCGGGGGGGCCTAATACGCAGTATTTT
cdr3_aa: CASSYSIAGGPNTQYF

clone_size: few
j_call: TRBJ2-3
v_call: TRBV11-3
d_call: TRBD1
cdr3_nt: TGTGCCAGCAGCCATGACAGGGGGAGGACAGATACGCAGTATTTT
cdr3_aa: CASSHDRGRTDTQYF

clone_size: -
j_call: TRBJ1-4
v_call: TRBV7-8
d_call: TRBD1
cdr3_nt: TGTGCCAGCAGCATCGACAGGGGAAATGAAAAACTGTTTTTT
cdr3_aa: CASSIDRGNEKLFF

clone_size: -
j_call: TRBJ1-1
v_call: TRBV4-1
d_call: -
cdr3_nt: TGCGCCAGCAGCCAAGTTAATCAGGGTCGCGCTTTCTTT
cdr3_aa: CASSQVNQGRAFF

clone_size: -
j_call: TRBJ2-1
v_call: TRBV4-3
d_call: -
cdr3_nt: TGCGCCAGCAGCCGACAGCTGGGGCTAACGGGCTCCTACAATGAGCAGTTCTTC
cdr3_aa: CASSRQLGLTGSYNEQFF